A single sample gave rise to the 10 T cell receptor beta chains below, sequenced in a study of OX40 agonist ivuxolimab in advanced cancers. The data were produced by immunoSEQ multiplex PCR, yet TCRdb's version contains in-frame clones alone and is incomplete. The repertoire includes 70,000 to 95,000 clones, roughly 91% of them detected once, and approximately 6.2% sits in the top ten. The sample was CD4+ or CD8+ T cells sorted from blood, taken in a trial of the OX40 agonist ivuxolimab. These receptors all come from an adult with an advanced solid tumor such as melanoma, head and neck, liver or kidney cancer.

CDR3: CASSQDERVRDTEAFF. The CDR3 bases are TGTGCCAGCAGCCAAGATGAACGGGTAAGAGACACTGAAGCTTTCTTT. The rearrangement links TRBV4-2 to TRBJ1-1; no clear D gene. The V end was cut by 0 bases, the J end by 3 bases, with 14 bases between. CDR1 and CDR2 from the germline V gene are LGHNA and YNFKEQ. CDR3 length equals 16 residues.

This CDR3 is CAISGGTGYTF. The CDR3 bases are TGTGCCATCAGTGGGGGGACCGGCTACACCTTC. This chain uses TRBV10-3 with TRBJ1-2, with TRBD1 as a possible D gene (5 bases). Germline CDR1 ENHRY, CDR2 SYGVKD. V shed 4 bases and J shed 8 bases, with 8 bases lying between them. The CDR3 length is 11 residues.

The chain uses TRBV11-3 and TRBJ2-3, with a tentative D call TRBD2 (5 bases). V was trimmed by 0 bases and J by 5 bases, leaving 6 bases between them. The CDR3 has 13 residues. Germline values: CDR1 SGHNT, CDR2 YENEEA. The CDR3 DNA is TGTGCCAGCAGCTTAGATCGGGAAGATACGCAGTATTTT. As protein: CASSLDREDTQYF.

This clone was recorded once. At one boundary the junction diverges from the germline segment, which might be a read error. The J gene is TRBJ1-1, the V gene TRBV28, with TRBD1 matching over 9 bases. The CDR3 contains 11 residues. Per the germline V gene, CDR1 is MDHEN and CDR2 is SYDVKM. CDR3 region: CASSLTRDRAF. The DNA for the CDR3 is TGTGCCAGCAGTCTGACAAGGGACAGGGCGTTT.

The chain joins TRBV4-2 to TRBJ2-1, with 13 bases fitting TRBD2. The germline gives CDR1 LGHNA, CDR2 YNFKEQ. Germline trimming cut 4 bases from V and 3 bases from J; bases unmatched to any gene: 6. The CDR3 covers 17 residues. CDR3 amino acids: CASSPGLAGNFYNEQFF. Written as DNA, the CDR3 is TGTGCCAGCAGCCCGGGACTAGCGGGAAATTTCTACAATGAGCAGTTCTTC.

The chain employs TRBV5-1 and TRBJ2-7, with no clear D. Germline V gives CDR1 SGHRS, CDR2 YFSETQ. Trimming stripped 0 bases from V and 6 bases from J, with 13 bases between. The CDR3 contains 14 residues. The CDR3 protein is CASSLESVNSEQYF. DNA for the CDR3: TGCGCCAGCAGCTTGGAGAGCGTTAACTCCGAGCAGTACTTC.

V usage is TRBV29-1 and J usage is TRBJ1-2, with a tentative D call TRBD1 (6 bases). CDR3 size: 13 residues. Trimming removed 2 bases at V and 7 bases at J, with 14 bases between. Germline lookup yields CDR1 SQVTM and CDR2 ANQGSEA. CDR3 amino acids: CSVERDTMAGYTF. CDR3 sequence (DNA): TGCAGCGTTGAACGGGACACCATGGCTGGCTACACCTTC.

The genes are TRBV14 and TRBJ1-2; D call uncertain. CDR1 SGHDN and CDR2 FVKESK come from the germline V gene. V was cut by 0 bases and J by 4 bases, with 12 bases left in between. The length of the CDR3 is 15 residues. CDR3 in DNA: TGTGCCAGCAGCCAAGATAAGGCCAGCCTCTATGGCTACACCTTC. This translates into CASSQDKASLYGYTF. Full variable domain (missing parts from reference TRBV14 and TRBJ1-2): EAGVTQFPSHSVIEKGQTVTLRCDPISGHDNLYWYRRVMGKEIKFLLHFVKESKQDESGMPNNRFLAERTGGTYSTLKVQPAELEDSGVYFCASSQDKASLYGYTFGSGTRLTVV.

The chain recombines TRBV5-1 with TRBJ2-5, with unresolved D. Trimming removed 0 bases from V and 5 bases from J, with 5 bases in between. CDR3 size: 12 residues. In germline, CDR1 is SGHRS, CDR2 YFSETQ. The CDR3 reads CASSLARETQYF. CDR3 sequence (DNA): TGCGCCAGCAGCTTGGCCCGGGAGACCCAGTACTTC. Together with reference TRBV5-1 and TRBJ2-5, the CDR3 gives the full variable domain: KAGVTQTPRYLIKTRGQQVTLSCSPISGHRSVSWYQQTPGQGLQFLFEYFSETQRNKGNFPGRFSGRQFSNSRSEMNVSTLELGDSALYLCASSLARETQYFGPGTRLLVL.

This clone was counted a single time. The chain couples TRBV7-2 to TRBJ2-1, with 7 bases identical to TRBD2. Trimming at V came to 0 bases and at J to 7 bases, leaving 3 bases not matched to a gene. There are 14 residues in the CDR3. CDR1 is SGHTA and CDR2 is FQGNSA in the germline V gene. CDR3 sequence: CASSLAGGLNEQFF. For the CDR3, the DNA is TGTGCCAGCAGCTTAGCGGGAGGGCTGAATGAGCAGTTCTTC.